The 23 T cell receptor beta chains reported below all come from one sample, sequenced in a study of cytomegalovirus exposure and HLA in healthy donors. The study ran its PCR with 60 Vbeta and 13 Jbeta primers. Some clones are missing from TCRdb's copy, which holds only in-frame ones; the method was immunoSEQ multiplex PCR. The table shows some 98,000 clones, with approximately 78% occurring only once. Input material: PBMCs. All receptors come from a middle-aged man in good health and CMV-seronegative.

With regard to this clone: Sequence at one end of the junction differs from germline and may be a read error. The rearrangement links TRBV6-6 to TRBJ1-3, with D possibly matching TRBD1 (6 bases). Germline V gene lookup returns CDR1 MNHNY and CDR2 SVGAGI (reference sequence). This CDR3 spans 16 amino acids. CDR3 protein: CASSLGQNPSGSTIYF. The CDR3 region has the DNA TGTGCCAGCAGTTTAGGACAGAATCCATCTGGAAGCACCATATATTTT.

V and J are TRBV19 and TRBJ1-6, with D maybe TRBD1 (5 bases). Germline V gene lookup returns CDR1 LNHDA and CDR2 SQIVND (reference sequence). V lost 6 bases, J lost 9 bases, and 15 bases lay in between. The CDR3 length is 14 residues. For the CDR3, the DNA is TGTGCCAGTAGCACGGGGGGTGGAAGTTCACCCCTCCACTTT. Its protein is CASSTGGGSSPLHF.

J is TRBJ2-7 and V is TRBV7-2; D gene ambiguous. CDR1 is SGHTA, CDR2 FQGNSA, per germline. The CDR3 is 13 residues long. V lost 1 base and J lost 2, with 6 bases in between. The CDR3 bases are TGTGCCAGCAGCTTAGGTAATGCCTACGAGCAGTACTTC. Protein product: CASSLGNAYEQYF.

In its sample, this clone was seen a few times. The sample holds other DNA sequences that translate to the same CDR3. The chain couples TRBV9 to TRBJ1-5; no definite D call. The V end lost 2 bases, the J end lost 5 bases, and 11 bases lay between the germline ends. CDR3 size: 14 residues. Germline V gene data show CDR1 as SGDLS and CDR2 as YYNGEE. CDR3 amino acids: CASSVGREYQPQHF. The CDR3 bases are TGTGCCAGCAGCGTCGGGAGAGAATATCAGCCCCAGCATTTT.

The J gene is TRBJ2-3, the V gene TRBV18; possibly TRBD1 for D (6 bases). V lost 1 base and J lost 4, with 12 bases in between. The CDR3 covers 15 residues. Germline lookup yields CDR1 KGHSH and CDR2 LQKENI. CDR3 sequence: CASSPRWGLADTQYF. CDR3 nucleotides: TGTGCCAGCTCACCACGCTGGGGGCTAGCAGATACGCAGTATTTT.

J is TRBJ1-6 and V is TRBV6-1; 7 bases are shared with TRBD1. This CDR3 is 16 amino acids long. Germline V gene lookup returns CDR1 MNHNS and CDR2 SASEGT. V gave up 6 bases and J gave up 7 bases; unmatched junction bases: 12. The CDR3 is CASREKQGMLNSPLHF. The DNA for the CDR3 is TGTGCCAGCAGGGAAAAACAGGGGATGCTAAATTCACCCCTCCACTTT.

This chain joins TRBV5-4 and TRBJ2-7; 8 nucleotides line up with TRBD1. CDR3 length: 15 residues. V lost 2 bases and J lost 2; bases outside the gene matches: 6. In germline, CDR1 is SGHNT, CDR2 YYREEE (reference sequence). In DNA form, the CDR3 reads TGTGCCAGCAGCTTCACAGGACAGGGCACCTACGAGCAGTACTTC. Protein product: CASSFTGQGTYEQYF.

The rearrangement links TRBV6-1 to TRBJ2-7; D may be TRBD1 (5 bases). Trimming shortened V by 3 bases and J by 3 bases, and 15 bases separated the two germline ends. Per germline, CDR1 MNHNS and CDR2 SASEGT. CDR3 length: 15 residues. The DNA of the CDR3 is TGTGCCAGCAGTGATGGGGCGGTCCCTGGCTACGAGCAGTACTTC. Its protein product is CASSDGAVPGYEQYF.

The V gene is TRBV14, the J gene TRBJ2-7; 16 bases align to TRBD2. Germline V gene lookup returns CDR1 SGHDN and CDR2 FVKESK. The length of the CDR3 is 18 residues. After removal of 4 bases from V and 3 bases from J, the junction contained 9 bases not matched to a gene. The CDR3 DNA reads TGTGCCAGCAGCCTGGGACTAGCGGGGGGGCCCGTAGTCTACGAGCAGTACTTC. It codes for CASSLGLAGGPVVYEQYF. Full variable domain (outside the CDR3, taken from reference TRBV14 and TRBJ2-7): EAGVTQFPSHSVIEKGQTVTLRCDPISGHDNLYWYRRVMGKEIKFLLHFVKESKQDESGMPNNRFLAERTGGTYSTLKVQPAELEDSGVYFCASSLGLAGGPVVYEQYFGPGTRLTVT.

The chain recombines TRBV2 with TRBJ1-2, with D maybe TRBD1 (6 bases). Trimming left V 6 bases short and J 1 base short, with 9 bases between. Germline CDR1 is SNHLY and CDR2 is FYNNEI. This CDR3 spans 13 amino acids. In nucleotides, the CDR3 is TGTGCCAGCAGCACAGGGCGTAACTATGGCTACACCTTC. Protein: CASSTGRNYGYTF.

The chain employs TRBV30 and TRBJ1-1; D perhaps matches TRBD1 (5 bases). Trimming stripped 1 base from V and 3 bases from J, with 15 bases between. Germline values: CDR1 GTSNPN, CDR2 SVGIG (reference sequence). The CDR3 length is 15 residues. In nucleotides, the CDR3 is TGTGCCTGGAGTGGCTGGGGGGGATCGGACACTGAAGCTTTCTTT. Amino acids: CAWSGWGGSDTEAFF.

The chain links TRBV4-1 to TRBJ1-6; D might be TRBD1 (5 bases). Germline loops: CDR1 MGHRA, CDR2 YSYEKL. The CDR3 spans 17 residues. The V gene lost 4 bases and the J gene lost 5 bases, with 18 bases spanning the gap. The CDR3 DNA reads TGCGCCAGCAGCCTCCAAGGGGCCAGGGCAGATAATTCACCCCTCCACTTT. Translating gives CASSLQGARADNSPLHF.

The rearrangement links TRBV29-1 to TRBJ2-2; no clear D. Per the germline V gene, CDR1 is SQVTM and CDR2 is ANQGSEA. Trimming pared 2 bases from V and 0 bases from J, leaving 7 bases between. The CDR3 length is 14 residues. CDR3 region: CSVERRANTGELFF. CDR3 bases: TGCAGCGTTGAAAGACGGGCGAACACCGGGGAGCTGTTTTTT.

The chain recombines TRBV19 with TRBJ1-6, with 9 bases lining up with TRBD1. The CDR3 is 20 amino acids. J lost 0 bases, V lost 5 bases, and 14 bases had no gene match. The germline V gene has CDR1 LNHDA and CDR2 SQIVND (reference sequence). The CDR3 loop reads CASSSTDRGIPSSYNSPLHF. The CDR3 nucleotides read TGTGCCAGTAGTTCCACGGACAGGGGCATCCCAAGCTCCTATAATTCACCCCTCCACTTT.

This chain uses TRBV7-9 with TRBJ1-5; D might be TRBD1 (5 bases). This CDR3 spans 14 amino acids. Trimming stripped 7 bases from V and 1 base from J, with 11 bases between. Germline values: CDR1 SEHNR, CDR2 FQNEAQ (reference sequence). The CDR3 sequence is CASTTGGSNQPQHF. The CDR3 bases are TGTGCCAGCACCACGGGGGGGAGCAATCAGCCCCAGCATTTT.

This clone was seen a handful of times. The V call is TRBV5-5, the J call TRBJ2-5; 11 positions match TRBD2. This CDR3 spans 15 amino acids. The ends lost 4 bases at V and 2 bases at J; junction bases unmatched: 4. CDR1 and CDR2 from the germline V gene are SGHKS and YYEKEE (reference sequence). DNA for the CDR3: TGTGCCAGCAGCCTCGGACTAGCGGGTCAAGAGACCCAGTACTTC. This gives the protein CASSLGLAGQETQYF.

The chain is built from TRBV4-3 and TRBJ1-5; 7 nucleotides match TRBD1. The germline V gene has CDR1 LGHNA and CDR2 YSLEER. CDR3 length: 14 residues. Trimming at V came to 1 base and at J to 5 bases, leaving 2 bases not matched to a gene. The CDR3 spells CASSQGQGDQPQHF. The DNA for the CDR3 is TGCGCCAGCAGCCAAGGGCAGGGGGATCAGCCCCAGCATTTT.

The rearrangement uses TRBV6-6 and TRBJ1-1; 10 bases align to TRBD1. Germline assignment: CDR1 MNHNY and CDR2 SVGAGI (reference sequence). The ends lost 5 bases at V and 8 bases at J; junction bases unmatched: 8. The CDR3 is 14 residues long. The CDR3 sequence is CASSNIRDRGEAFF. DNA of the CDR3: TGTGCCAGCAGTAACATCCGGGACAGGGGAGAAGCTTTCTTT.

About this clone: One end of the junction varies from germline; a read error may be responsible. The rearrangement uses TRBV30 and TRBJ1-6; weak D call: TRBD1 (5 bases). From germline, CDR1 is GTSNPN and CDR2 SVGIG (reference sequence). The CDR3 has 13 amino acids. The CDR3 loop is CAAEDSFSSPPHF. CDR3 in DNA: TGTGCCGCCGAAGACAGTTTCAGTTCACCCCCCCACTTT.

V gene TRBV6-1 combines with J gene TRBJ1-4; D is possibly TRBD1 (6 bases). The CDR3 has 14 amino acids. V shed 11 bases and J shed 7 bases, with 20 bases lying between them. The germline CDR1 and CDR2 sequences are MNHNS and SASEGT. As DNA, the CDR3 is TGTGCCGCAGCCCGGGGGGCAGGGGTTGAAAAACTGTTTTTT. Protein: CAAARGAGVEKLFF.

The chain joins TRBV6-6 to TRBJ2-5; 7 bases map to TRBD2. TRBJ2-7 explains the end of the DNA better; the J call may be wrong. CDR1 MNHNY and CDR2 SVGAGI come from the germline V gene (reference sequence). CDR3 length: 15 residues. CDR3: CASRTQSGRAYEQYF. CDR3 nucleotide sequence: TGTGCCAGCAGAACCCAGTCGGGGAGGGCCTACGAGCAGTACTTC.

This chain joins TRBV4-1 and TRBJ1-2; 7 nucleotides agree with TRBD1. The trim removed 4 bases at V and 4 bases at J, leaving 15 bases unmatched. Per the germline V gene, CDR1 is MGHRA and CDR2 is YSYEKL. This CDR3 is built from 17 residues. The CDR3 nucleotides are TGCGCCAGCAGCCGGACATTCACAGGGGATCGGGCCTATGGCTACACCTTC. This translates into CASSRTFTGDRAYGYTF.

The chain is built from TRBV6-5 and TRBJ2-7; 8 bases agree with TRBD1. The CDR3 runs to 14 residues. J gave up 3 bases and V 6 bases, and 7 bases lay outside the gene matches. The germline gives CDR1 MNHEY, CDR2 SVGAGI. The CDR3 nucleotides read TGTGCCAGCAGATCCGGGACAGGATTCTACGAGCAGTACTTC. It codes for CASRSGTGFYEQYF.